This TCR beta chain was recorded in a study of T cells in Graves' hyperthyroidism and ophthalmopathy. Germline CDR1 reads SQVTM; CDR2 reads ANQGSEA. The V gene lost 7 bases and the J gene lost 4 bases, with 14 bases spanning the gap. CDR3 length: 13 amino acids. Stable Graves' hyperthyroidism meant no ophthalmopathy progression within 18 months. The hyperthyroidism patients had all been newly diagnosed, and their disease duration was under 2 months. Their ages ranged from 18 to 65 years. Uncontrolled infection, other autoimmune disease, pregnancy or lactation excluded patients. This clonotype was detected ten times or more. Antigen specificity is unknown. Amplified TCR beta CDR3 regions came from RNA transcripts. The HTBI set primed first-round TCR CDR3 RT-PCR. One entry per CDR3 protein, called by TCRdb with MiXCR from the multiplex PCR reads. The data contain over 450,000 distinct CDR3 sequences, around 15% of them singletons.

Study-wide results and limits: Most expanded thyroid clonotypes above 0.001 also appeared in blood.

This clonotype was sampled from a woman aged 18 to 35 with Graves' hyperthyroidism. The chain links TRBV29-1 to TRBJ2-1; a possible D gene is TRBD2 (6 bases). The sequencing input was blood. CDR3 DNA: TGCAGCGCCTGGGGAGGAGAGTACAATGAGCAGTTCTTC. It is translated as CSAWGGEYNEQFF.